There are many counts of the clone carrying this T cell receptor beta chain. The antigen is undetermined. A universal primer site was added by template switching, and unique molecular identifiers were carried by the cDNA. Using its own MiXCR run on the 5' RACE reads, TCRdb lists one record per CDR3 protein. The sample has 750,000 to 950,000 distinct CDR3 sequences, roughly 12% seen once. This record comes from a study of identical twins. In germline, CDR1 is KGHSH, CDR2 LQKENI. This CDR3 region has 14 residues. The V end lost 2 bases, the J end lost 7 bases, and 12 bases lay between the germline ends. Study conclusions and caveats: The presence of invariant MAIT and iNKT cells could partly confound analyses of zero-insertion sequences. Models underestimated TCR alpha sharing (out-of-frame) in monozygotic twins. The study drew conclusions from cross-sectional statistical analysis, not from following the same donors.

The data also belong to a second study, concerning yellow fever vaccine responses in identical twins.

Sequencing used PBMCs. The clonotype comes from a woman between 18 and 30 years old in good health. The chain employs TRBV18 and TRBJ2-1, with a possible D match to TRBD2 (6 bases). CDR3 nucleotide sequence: TGTGCCAGCTCACCATCCGGGAGTGGGAATGAGCAGTTCTTC. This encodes CASSPSGSGNEQFF.